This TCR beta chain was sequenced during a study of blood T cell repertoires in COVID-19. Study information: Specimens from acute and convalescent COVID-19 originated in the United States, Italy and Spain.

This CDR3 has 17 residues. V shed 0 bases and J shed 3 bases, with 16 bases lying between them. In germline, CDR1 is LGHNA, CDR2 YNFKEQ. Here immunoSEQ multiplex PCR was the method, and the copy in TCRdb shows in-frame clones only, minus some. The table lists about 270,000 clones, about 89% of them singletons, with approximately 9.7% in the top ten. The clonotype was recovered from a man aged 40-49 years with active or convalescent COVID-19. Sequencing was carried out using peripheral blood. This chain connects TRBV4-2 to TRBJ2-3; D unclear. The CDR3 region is CASSQDGILALTDTQYF. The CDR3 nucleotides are TGTGCCAGCAGCCAAGATGGAATATTAGCCCTTACAGATACGCAGTATTTT.